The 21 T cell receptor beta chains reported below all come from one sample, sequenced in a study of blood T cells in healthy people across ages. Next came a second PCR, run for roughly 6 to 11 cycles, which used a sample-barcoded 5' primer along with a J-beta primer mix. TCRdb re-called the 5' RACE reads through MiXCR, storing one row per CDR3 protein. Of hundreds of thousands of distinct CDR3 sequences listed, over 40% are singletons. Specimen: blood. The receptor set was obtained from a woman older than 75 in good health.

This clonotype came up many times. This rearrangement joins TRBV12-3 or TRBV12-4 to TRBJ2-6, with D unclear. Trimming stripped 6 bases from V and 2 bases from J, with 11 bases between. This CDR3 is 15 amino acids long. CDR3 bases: TGTGCCAGCAGGCCGAGATATGCTGGGGCCAACGTCCTGACTTTC. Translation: CASRPRYAGANVLTF.

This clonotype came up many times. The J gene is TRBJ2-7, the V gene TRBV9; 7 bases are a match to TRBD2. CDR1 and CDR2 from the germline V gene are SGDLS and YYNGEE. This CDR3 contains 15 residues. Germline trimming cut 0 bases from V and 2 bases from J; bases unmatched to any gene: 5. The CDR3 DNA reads TGTGCCAGCAGCGTAGGGGCGGGAGCAGCCTACGAGCAGTACTTC. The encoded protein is CASSVGAGAAYEQYF.

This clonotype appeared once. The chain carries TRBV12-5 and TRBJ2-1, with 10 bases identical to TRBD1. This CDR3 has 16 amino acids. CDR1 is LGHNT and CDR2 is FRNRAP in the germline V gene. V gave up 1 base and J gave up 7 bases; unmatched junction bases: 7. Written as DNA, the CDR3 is TGTGCTAGTGGTTTGGGTCCGGGACAGGGGAGGAATGAGCAGTTCTTC. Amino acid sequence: CASGLGPGQGRNEQFF.

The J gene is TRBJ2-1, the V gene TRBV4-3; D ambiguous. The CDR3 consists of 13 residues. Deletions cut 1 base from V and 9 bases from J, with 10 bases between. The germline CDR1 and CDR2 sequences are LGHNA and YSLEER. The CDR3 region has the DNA TGCGCCAGCAGCCAAGGGACCGGAAGTGAGCAGTTCTTC. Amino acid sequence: CASSQGTGSEQFF.

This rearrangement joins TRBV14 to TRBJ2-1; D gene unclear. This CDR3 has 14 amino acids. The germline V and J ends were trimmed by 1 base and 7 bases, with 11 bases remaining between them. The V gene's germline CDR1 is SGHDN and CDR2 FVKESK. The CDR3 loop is CASSQGTLMNEQFF. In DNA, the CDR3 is TGTGCCAGCAGCCAAGGGACCTTGATGAATGAGCAGTTCTTC.

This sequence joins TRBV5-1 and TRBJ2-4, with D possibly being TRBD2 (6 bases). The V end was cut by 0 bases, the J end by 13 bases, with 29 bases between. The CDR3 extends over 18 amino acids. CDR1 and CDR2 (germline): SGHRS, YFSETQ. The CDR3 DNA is TGCGCCAGCAGCTTGGATCGAACCGCTACAGGTACGCCGGGAGAGCAGTACTTC. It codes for CASSLDRTATGTPGEQYF.

CDR3 protein: CASSDGDSPNEQFF. CDR3 nucleotides: TGTGCCAGCAGTGACGGGGACTCTCCCAATGAGCAGTTCTTC. The chain is built from TRBV6-6 and TRBJ2-1; D possibly corresponds to TRBD2 (6 bases). There are 14 residues in the CDR3. The germline V gene encodes CDR1 MNHNY and CDR2 SVGAGI (reference sequence). The V and J ends lost 5 bases and 6 bases respectively, with 14 bases between them.

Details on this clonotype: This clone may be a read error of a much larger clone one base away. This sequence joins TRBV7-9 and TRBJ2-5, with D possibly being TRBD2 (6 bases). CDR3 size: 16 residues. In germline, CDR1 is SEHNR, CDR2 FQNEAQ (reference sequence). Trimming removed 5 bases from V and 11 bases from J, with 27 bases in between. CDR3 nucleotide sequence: TGTGCCAGCAGCCCTAGAGTTAGCGGAAACTACAATGAGCAGTACTTC. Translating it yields CASSPRVSGNYNEQYF.

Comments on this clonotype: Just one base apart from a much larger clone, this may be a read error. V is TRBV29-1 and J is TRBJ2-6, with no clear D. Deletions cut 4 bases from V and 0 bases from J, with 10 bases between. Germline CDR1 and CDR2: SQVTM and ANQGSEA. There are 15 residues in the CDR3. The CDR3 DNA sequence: TGCAGCGTTGCGGGTATAGACTCTGGGGCCAACGTCCTGACTTTC. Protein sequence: CSVAGIDSGANVLTF.

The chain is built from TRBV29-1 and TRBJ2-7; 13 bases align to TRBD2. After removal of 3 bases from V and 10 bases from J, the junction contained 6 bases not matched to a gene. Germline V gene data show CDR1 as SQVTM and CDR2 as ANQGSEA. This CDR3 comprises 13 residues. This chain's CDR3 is CSVEGLAGRDQYF. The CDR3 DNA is TGCAGCGTTGAGGGACTAGCGGGAAGGGACCAGTACTTC.

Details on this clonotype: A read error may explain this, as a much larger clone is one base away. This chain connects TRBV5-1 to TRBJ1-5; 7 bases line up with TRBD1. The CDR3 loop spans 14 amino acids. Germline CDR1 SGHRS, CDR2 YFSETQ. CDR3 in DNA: TGCGCCAACAGCCCCGGGACAGCTAATCAGCCCCAGCATTTT. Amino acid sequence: CANSPGTANQPQHF.

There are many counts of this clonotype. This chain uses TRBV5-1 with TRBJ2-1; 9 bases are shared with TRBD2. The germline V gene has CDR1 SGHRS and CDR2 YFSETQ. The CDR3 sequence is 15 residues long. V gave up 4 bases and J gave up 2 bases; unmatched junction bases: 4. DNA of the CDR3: TGCGCCAGCAGCGGTGGCGGGAGGGCCTACAATGAGCAGTTCTTC. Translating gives CASSGGGRAYNEQFF.

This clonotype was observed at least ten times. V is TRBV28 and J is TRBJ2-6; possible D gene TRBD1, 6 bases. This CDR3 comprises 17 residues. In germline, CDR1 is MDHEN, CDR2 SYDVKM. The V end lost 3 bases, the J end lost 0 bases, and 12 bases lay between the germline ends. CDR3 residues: CASSFSQGNSGANVLTF. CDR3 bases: TGTGCCAGCAGTTTTAGCCAGGGGAACTCTGGGGCCAACGTCCTGACTTTC.

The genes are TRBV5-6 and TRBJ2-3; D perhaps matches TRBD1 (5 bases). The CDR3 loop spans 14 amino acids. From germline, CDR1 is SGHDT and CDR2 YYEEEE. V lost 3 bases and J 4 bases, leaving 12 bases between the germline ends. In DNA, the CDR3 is TGTGCCAGCAGCTCCACAGGTTCCGCAGATACGCAGTATTTT. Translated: CASSSTGSADTQYF.

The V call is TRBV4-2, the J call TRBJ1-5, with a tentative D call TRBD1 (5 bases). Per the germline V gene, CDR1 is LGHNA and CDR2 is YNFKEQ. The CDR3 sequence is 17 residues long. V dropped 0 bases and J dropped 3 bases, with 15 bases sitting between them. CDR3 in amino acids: CASSQDRGGANNQPQHF. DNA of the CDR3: TGTGCCAGCAGCCAAGATAGGGGAGGGGCGAACAATCAGCCCCAGCATTTT.

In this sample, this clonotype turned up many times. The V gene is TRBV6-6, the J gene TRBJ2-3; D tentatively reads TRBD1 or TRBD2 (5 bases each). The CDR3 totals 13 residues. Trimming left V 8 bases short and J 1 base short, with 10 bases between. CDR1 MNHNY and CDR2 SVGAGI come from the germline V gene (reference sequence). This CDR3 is CASRTGRTDTQYF. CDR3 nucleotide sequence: TGTGCCAGCCGGACGGGACGCACAGATACGCAGTATTTT.

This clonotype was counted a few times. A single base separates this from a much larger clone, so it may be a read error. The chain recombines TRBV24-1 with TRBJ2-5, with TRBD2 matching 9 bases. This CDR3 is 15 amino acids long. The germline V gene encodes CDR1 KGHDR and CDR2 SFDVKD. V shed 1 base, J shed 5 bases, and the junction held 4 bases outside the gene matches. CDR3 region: CATSDFASGMETQYF. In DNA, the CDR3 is TGTGCCACCAGTGATTTTGCTAGCGGGATGGAGACCCAGTACTTC.

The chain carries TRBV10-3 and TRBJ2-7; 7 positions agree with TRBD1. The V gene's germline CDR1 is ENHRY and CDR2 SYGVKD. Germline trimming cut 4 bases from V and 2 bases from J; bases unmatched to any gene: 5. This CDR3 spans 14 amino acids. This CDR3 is CAISGTGTTYEQYF. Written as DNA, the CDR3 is TGTGCCATCAGTGGGACAGGAACAACCTACGAGCAGTACTTC.

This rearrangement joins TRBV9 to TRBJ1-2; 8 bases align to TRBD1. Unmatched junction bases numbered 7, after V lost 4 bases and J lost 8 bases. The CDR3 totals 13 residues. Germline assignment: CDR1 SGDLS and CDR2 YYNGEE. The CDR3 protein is CASSPPGQEGYTF. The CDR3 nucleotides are TGTGCCAGCAGCCCACCGGGACAGGAGGGCTACACCTTC.

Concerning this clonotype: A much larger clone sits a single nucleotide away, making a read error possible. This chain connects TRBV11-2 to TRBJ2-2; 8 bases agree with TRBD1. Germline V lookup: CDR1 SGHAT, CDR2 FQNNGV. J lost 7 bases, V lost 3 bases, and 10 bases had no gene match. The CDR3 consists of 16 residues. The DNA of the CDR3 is TGTGCCAGCAGCTTCAGGGGGCTCGGGGGCAACGGGGAGCTGTTTTTT. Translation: CASSFRGLGGNGELFF. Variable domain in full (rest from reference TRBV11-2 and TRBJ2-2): EAGVAQSPRYKIIEKRQSVAFWCNPISGHATLYWYQQILGQGPKLLIQFQNNGVVDDSQLPKDRFSAERLKGVDSTLKIQPAKLEDSAVYLCASSFRGLGGNGELFFGEGSRLTVL.

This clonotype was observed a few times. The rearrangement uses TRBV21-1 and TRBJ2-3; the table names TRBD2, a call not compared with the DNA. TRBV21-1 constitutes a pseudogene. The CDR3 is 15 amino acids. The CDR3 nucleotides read TGTGCCAGCAGCAACCCTAGCGGGGGTATAGATACGCAGTATTTT. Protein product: CASSNPSGGIDTQYF.